A selection of T cell receptor beta chains follows, all from one sample in a study of blood T cell repertoires in COVID-19. Sequenced by immunoSEQ multiplex PCR; TCRdb stores in-frame clones only, minus some. The data show 200,000 or so clones, roughly 80% seen once. The sequenced sample was peripheral blood. Source of these receptors: a woman aged 80 or older with COVID-19, enrolled during active disease. Both conserved end residues are part of each CDR3. The order of the fields is clone size, CDR3 length, V gene, D gene, J gene, CDR3 protein, CDR3 DNA. D genes are given only for firm matches. Where a row states a size, it is once, few, many or the class of an expanded clone; other rows omit it.

.	12	TRBV7-2	TRBD1	TRBJ2-1	CASSQNRGHQVF	TGTGCCAGCAGCCAGAACAGGGGGCATCAGGTCTTC
.	14	TRBV7-2	.	TRBJ1-5	CASSSGLSNQPQHF	TGTGCCAGCAGCTCGGGACTCAGCAATCAGCCCCAGCATTTT
.	16	TRBV6-5	TRBD1	TRBJ2-5	CASSYRWTGFGETQYF	TGTGCCAGCAGTTACCGGTGGACAGGGTTCGGGGAGACCCAGTACTTC
.	16	TRBV6-5	.	TRBJ1-6	CASSYGSGEGNSPLHF	TGTGCCAGCAGTTACGGGTCAGGGGAAGGGAATTCACCCCTCCACTTT
once	13	TRBV10-3	.	TRBJ1-2	CAISERGNYGYTF	TGTGCCATCAGTGAAAGAGGGAACTATGGCTACACCTTC
few	15	TRBV4-1	TRBD1	TRBJ1-2	CASSQAPGQFYGYTF	TGCGCCAGCAGCCAAGCACCGGGACAGTTCTATGGCTACACCTTC
.	13	TRBV30	.	TRBJ1-2	CAWSVGPGFGYTF	TGTGCCTGGAGTGTTGGGCCAGGGTTCGGCTACACCTTC
.	12	TRBV6-6	.	TRBJ1-1	CASRAVNTEAFF	TGTGCCAGCAGGGCAGTGAACACTGAAGCTTTCTTT
.	17	TRBV2	.	TRBJ1-2	CASSERGGEQPNYGYTF	TGTGCCAGCAGTGAAAGAGGGGGGGAACAGCCGAACTATGGCTACACCTTC
once	15	TRBV7-9	.	TRBJ2-1	CASPPVGPSYNEQFF	TGTGCCAGCCCTCCGGTGGGGCCCTCCTACAATGAGCAGTTCTTC
once	17	TRBV4-2	TRBD2	TRBJ2-3	CASSPGLAGGPSDTQYF	TGTGCCAGCAGCCCGGGACTAGCGGGGGGGCCAAGTGATACGCAGTATTTT
.	15	TRBV5-1	TRBD1	TRBJ2-3	CASSLQGVRGDTQYF	TGCGCCAGCAGCTTGCAGGGGGTAAGGGGAGATACGCAGTATTTT
.	16	TRBV5-1	TRBD1	TRBJ1-6	CASSVDTGQGSSPLHF	TGCGCCAGCAGCGTGGACACAGGACAGGGATCATCACCCCTCCACTTT
.	13	TRBV5-1	TRBD1	TRBJ1-2	CASSTGQSYGYTF	TGCGCCAGCAGCACGGGACAGAGCTATGGCTACACCTTC
once	12	TRBV10-3	TRBD1	TRBJ2-7	CAISGAGGEQYF	TGTGCCATCAGTGGGGCAGGGGGCGAGCAGTACTTC
.	14	TRBV7-9	.	TRBJ2-1	CASSRTTSDHEQFF	TGTGCCAGCAGCCGCACGACTAGTGACCATGAGCAGTTCTTC
few	14	TRBV6-5	TRBD1	TRBJ2-7	CASSSRDRHYEQYF	TGTGCCAGCAGTTCCCGGGACAGACACTACGAGCAGTACTTC
once	16	TRBV15	.	TRBJ2-1	CATSRDPRPSYNEQFF	TGTGCCACCAGCAGAGATCCCAGGCCCTCCTACAATGAGCAGTTCTTC
.	15	TRBV6-5	TRBD1	TRBJ2-7	CASSYAPRTGYEQYF	TGTGCCAGCAGTTACGCTCCCCGGACAGGCTACGAGCAGTACTTC
.	12	TRBV6-2/TRBV6-3	.	TRBJ1-2	CASSYKGYGYTF	TGTGCCAGCAGTTACAAGGGGTATGGCTACACCTTC
.	16	TRBV2	TRBD2	TRBJ2-3	CASSLLAGGTADTQYF	TGTGCCAGCAGCCTACTGGCGGGGGGGACCGCAGATACGCAGTATTTT
.	17	TRBV7-8	TRBD2	TRBJ2-3	CASSKTGTSLGTDTQYF	TGTGCCAGCAGCAAAACGGGGACTAGCCTTGGCACAGATACGCAGTATTTT
.	13	TRBV19	.	TRBJ2-5	CASSPRGEETQYF	TGTGCCAGTAGTCCCCGCGGAGAAGAGACCCAGTACTTC
.	14	TRBV18	.	TRBJ2-7	CASSPTGWVHEQYF	TGTGCCAGCTCACCAACAGGGTGGGTACACGAGCAGTACTTC
.	15	TRBV25-1	TRBD1	TRBJ2-1	CASSDRDRPYNEQFF	TGTGCCAGCAGTGACCGGGACAGGCCATACAATGAGCAGTTCTTC
.	15	TRBV6-5	.	TRBJ2-3	CASSYERASTDTQYF	TGTGCCAGCAGTTACGAGAGGGCTAGCACAGATACGCAGTATTTT
.	13	TRBV18	.	TRBJ2-1	CASSPMRESEQFF	TGTGCCAGCTCACCTATGAGGGAGAGTGAGCAGTTCTTC
.	14	TRBV18	TRBD1	TRBJ2-7	CASSRSDRAYEQYF	TGTGCCAGCTCACGTTCCGACAGGGCCTACGAGCAGTACTTC
once	16	TRBV4-3	TRBD1	TRBJ2-3	CASSQEAHQGQLTQYF	TGCGCCAGCAGCCAAGAAGCCCACCAGGGACAGCTTACGCAGTATTTT
.	15	TRBV4-2	TRBD2	TRBJ2-1	CASSKLAGAGNEQFF	TGTGCCAGCAGCAAACTAGCGGGGGCCGGGAATGAGCAGTTCTTC
.	13	TRBV6-1	TRBD2	TRBJ2-7	CASSEPQPGLQYF	TGTGCCAGCAGTGAACCACAACCGGGACTACAGTACTTC
.	15	TRBV13	.	TRBJ2-5	CASSLARGNQETQYF	TGTGCCAGCAGCTTAGCCCGCGGTAACCAAGAGACCCAGTACTTC
.	13	TRBV5-1	.	TRBJ1-2	CASTWSGNYGYTF	TGCGCCAGCACCTGGAGCGGTAACTATGGCTACACCTTC